The 15 T cell receptor beta chains below were found in one sample sequenced in a study of CD8 T cells in Susac syndrome. Reverse transcription of roughly 0.5 to 1 ug RNA used random hexamers. TCRdb re-called the immunoSEQ multiplex PCR reads with MiXCR, one entry per CDR3 protein. In the table there are about 240,000 distinct CDR3 sequences, almost 97% of which are singletons. The sequencing sample was made of CD4+ T cells from PBMCs. All receptors come from a human donor with Susac syndrome.

V gene TRBV9 combines with J gene TRBJ1-2; D not resolved. CDR1 is SGDLS, CDR2 YYNGEE, per germline. This CDR3 spans 15 amino acids. Trimming pared 0 bases from V and 4 bases from J, leaving 13 bases between. In DNA, the CDR3 is TGTGCCAGCAGCGTAGCTGGTTGGGAGACCTATGGCTACACCTTC. It is translated as CASSVAGWETYGYTF.

The chain couples TRBV29-1 to TRBJ1-1; the D gene is possibly TRBD1 (5 bases). CDR3 length: 13 amino acids. Trimming stripped 4 bases from V and 4 bases from J, with 13 bases between. The germline V gene encodes CDR1 SQVTM and CDR2 ANQGSEA. CDR3 amino acids: CSVVSPGGTEAFF. CDR3 in DNA: TGCAGCGTTGTTTCCCCCGGGGGCACTGAAGCTTTCTTT.

The gene calls are TRBV28 and TRBJ1-5, with TRBD1 matching 8 bases. The CDR3 runs 16 residues. CDR1 is MDHEN and CDR2 is SYDVKM in the germline V gene. The ends lost 4 bases at V and 5 bases at J; junction bases unmatched: 10. In nucleotides, the CDR3 is TGTGCCAGCAGTTCCCCCGCCGCAGGGGGCGATCAGCCCCAGCATTTT. Protein: CASSSPAAGGDQPQHF.

This clonotype occurred once. V gene TRBV7-9 combines with J gene TRBJ1-5, with D unclear. CDR1 is SEHNR and CDR2 is FQNEAQ in the germline V gene (reference sequence). The V gene lost 1 base and the J gene lost 4 bases, with 8 bases spanning the gap. The CDR3 is 14 residues long. CDR3 in amino acids: CASSLDAGNQPQHF. CDR3 nucleotides: TGTGCCAGCAGCTTAGATGCGGGAAATCAGCCCCAGCATTTT. Drawing the rest from reference TRBV7-9 and TRBJ1-5, the complete variable domain is DTGVSQNPRHKITKRGQNVTFRCDPISEHNRLYWYRQTLGQGPEFLTYFQNEAQLEKSRLLSDRFSAERPKGSFSTLEIQRTEQGDSAMYLCASSLDAGNQPQHFGDGTRLSIL.

The chain links TRBV9 to TRBJ2-1; the D gene is possibly TRBD1 (6 bases). CDR1 is SGDLS and CDR2 is YYNGEE in the germline V gene. Trimming took 0 bases from V and 10 from J, leaving 20 bases between them. CDR3 size: 16 residues. The CDR3 loop is CASSVEGVWPRDEQFF. CDR3 coding DNA: TGTGCCAGCAGCGTAGAGGGGGTTTGGCCCAGGGACGAGCAGTTCTTC. The full variable domain, rest sourced from reference TRBV9 and TRBJ2-1, is DSGVTQTPKHLITATGQRVTLRCSPRSGDLSVYWYQQSLDQGLQFLIQYYNGEERAKGNILERFSAQQFPDLHSELNLSSLELGDSALYFCASSVEGVWPRDEQFFGPGTRLTVL.

CDR3 loop: CSATVADSNQPQHF. CDR3 DNA: TGCAGTGCTACAGTAGCAGATAGCAATCAGCCCCAGCATTTT. The gene calls are TRBV20-1 and TRBJ1-5; D not resolved. V was trimmed by 4 bases and J by 0 bases, leaving 10 bases between them. The CDR3 sequence is 14 residues long. CDR1 is DFQATT, CDR2 SNEGSKA, per germline (reference sequence).

This clonotype was found once. The chain uses TRBV28 and TRBJ2-6, with TRBD1 matching over 7 bases. This CDR3 contains 14 residues. V was clipped by 7 bases and J by 6 bases; unmatched bases: 6. Germline CDR1 is MDHEN and CDR2 is SYDVKM. CDR3 amino acids: CASKDRFTANVLTF. Here the CDR3 DNA reads TGTGCCAGCAAGGACAGGTTCACGGCCAACGTCCTGACTTTC.

The rearrangement uses TRBV5-1 and TRBJ2-7; the match to TRBD2 covers 9 bases. Unmatched junction bases numbered 8, after V lost 3 bases and J lost 4 bases. The CDR3 spans 15 residues. CDR1 SGHRS and CDR2 YFSETQ come from the germline V gene. This CDR3 reads CASSYLAGPSYEQYF. The CDR3 coding sequence is TGCGCCAGCAGCTACCTAGCGGGACCCTCTTACGAGCAGTACTTC.

V is TRBV12-3 or TRBV12-4 and J is TRBJ2-5; 9 bases match TRBD2. V lost 3 bases to trimming and J lost 3 bases; unmatched junction nucleotides: 5. CDR3 length equals 15 residues. The CDR3 DNA follows: TGTGCCAGCAGTTTGAATAGCGGGAGTGAAGAGACCCAGTACTTC. It is translated as CASSLNSGSEETQYF.

CDR3 sequence: CASGTFYEQYF. Written as DNA, the CDR3 is TGTGCCAGCGGGACCTTCTACGAGCAGTACTTC. The chain recombines TRBV28 with TRBJ2-7; D is possibly TRBD1 or TRBD2 (5 bases each). The CDR3 consists of 11 residues. Germline loops: CDR1 MDHEN, CDR2 SYDVKM. V was cut by 8 bases and J by 3 bases, with 8 bases left in between.

This chain links TRBV12-3 or TRBV12-4 with TRBJ2-5; no firm D call. V lost 5 bases, J lost 3 bases, and 7 bases lay in between. The CDR3 contains 12 residues. Here the CDR3 DNA reads TGTGCCAGCAGTGAATTCAAAGAGACCCAGTACTTC. As protein: CASSEFKETQYF.

This clonotype was observed a single time. The gene calls are TRBV24-1 and TRBJ2-1, with D possibly matching TRBD1 (5 bases). Between the trimmed V and J ends, which lost 6 bases and 2 bases, there was a span of 10 bases. Germline CDR1 and CDR2: KGHDR and SFDVKD. This CDR3 spans 14 amino acids. DNA of the CDR3: TGTGCCACCAGTCAGGGTAATCCCTACAATGAGCAGTTCTTC. Protein sequence: CATSQGNPYNEQFF.

This chain links TRBV12-3 or TRBV12-4 with TRBJ2-3; a weak D match, TRBD1 (5 bases). The CDR3 sequence is 14 residues long. Deletions cut 3 bases from V and 2 bases from J, with 9 bases between. In DNA, the CDR3 is TGTGCCAGCAGTTTGGCAGGGAACACAGATACGCAGTATTTT. It codes for CASSLAGNTDTQYF.

Turning to this clonotype: At one end the junction does not follow the germline gene, possibly because of a read error. The V gene is TRBV7-2, the J gene TRBJ2-1; 11 bases are shared with TRBD2. Germline assignment: CDR1 SGHTA and CDR2 FQGNSA. This CDR3 is 18 amino acids long. In nucleotides, the CDR3 is TGTGCCAGCAGCTTAGTAGTGCTTCTCGGACTAGCGGGTCCAGGCGCGATCTTC. Its protein is CASSLVVLLGLAGPGAIF.

The CDR3 here is CASRGAGTGEETQYF. CDR3 nucleotides: TGTGCCAGCAGGGGGGCGGGCACAGGGGAAGAGACCCAGTACTTC. The gene calls are TRBV28 and TRBJ2-5; TRBD1 agrees at 7 bases. V gave up 6 bases and J gave up 3 bases; unmatched junction bases: 10. The germline CDR1 and CDR2 sequences are MDHEN and SYDVKM. The CDR3 is 15 amino acids.